This is a list of T cell receptor beta chains from one sample in a study of blood T cell repertoires in COVID-19. TCRdb's table, derived via immunoSEQ multiplex PCR, lists solely in-frame clones and lacks some. Here the sample spans over 110,000 clones, 80% to 90% being singletons. The sequencing sample was made of peripheral blood. The receptors here all came from a woman in her forties or fifties with acute or convalescent COVID-19. The CDR3 runs from the conserved cysteine through the conserved F or W. A D gene is named only where the DNA matches it firmly. Size values are once, few and many counts, or a class for expanded clones, and some rows have none.

NA	NA	TRBV2	TRBJ1-1	CASSEVGRQAPTEAFF	TGTGCCAGCAGTGAAGTCGGCAGACAGGCGCCTACTGAAGCTTTCTTT
once	NA	TRBV28	TRBJ1-5	CASSSPTRNQPQHF	TGTGCCAGCAGTTCCCCGACTCGTAATCAGCCCCAGCATTTT
few	TRBD2	TRBV24-1	TRBJ2-3	CATSAGASGSTDTQYF	TGTGCCACCAGTGCAGGAGCTAGCGGGAGCACAGATACGCAGTATTTT
once	TRBD1	TRBV5-1	TRBJ1-1	CASSPRQGARNTEAFF	TGCGCCAGCAGCCCCAGACAGGGGGCTCGTAACACTGAAGCTTTCTTT
NA	NA	TRBV5-1	TRBJ2-1	CASSLDRSNEQFF	TGCGCCAGCAGCCTAGACAGGTCCAATGAGCAGTTCTTC
NA	NA	TRBV9	TRBJ1-3	CASSVGHNSRSSGNTIYF	TGTGCCAGCAGCGTAGGTCACAATTCTCGAAGCTCTGGAAACACCATATATTTT
NA	NA	TRBV5-4	TRBJ1-6	CASSLGQGGTSNSPLHF	TGTGCCAGCAGCTTGGGGCAGGGAGGGACGTCTAATTCACCCCTCCACTTT
NA	NA	TRBV9	TRBJ1-3	CASSSWTGFSGNTIYF	TGTGCCAGCAGCTCCTGGACTGGCTTCTCTGGAAACACCATATATTTT
NA	TRBD2	TRBV3-1/TRBV3-2	TRBJ2-7	CASSKRAVWTSGSYEQYF	TGTGCCAGCAGCAAAAGGGCAGTTTGGACTAGCGGGTCCTACGAGCAGTACTTC
NA	NA	TRBV28	TRBJ2-7	CASSLLVFGVQYF	TGTGCCAGCAGTTTATTGGTGTTCGGGGTGCAGTACTTC
NA	TRBD2	TRBV9	TRBJ2-1	CASSVGQLAGGSNEQFF	TGTGCCAGCAGCGTAGGGCAACTAGCGGGAGGTTCTAATGAGCAGTTCTTC
once	NA	TRBV4-2	TRBJ1-2	CASSQVGSGDGYTF	TGTGCCAGCAGCCAAGTGGGAAGCGGAGATGGCTACACCTTC
NA	NA	TRBV3-1/TRBV3-2	TRBJ2-5	CASSQSQFGAQYF	TGTGCCAGCAGCCAGAGCCAGTTCGGGGCCCAGTACTTC
NA	TRBD1	TRBV3-1/TRBV3-2	TRBJ2-3	CASSQTFPGQGYPDTQYF	TGTGCCAGCAGCCAGACATTCCCGGGACAGGGTTATCCAGATACGCAGTATTTT